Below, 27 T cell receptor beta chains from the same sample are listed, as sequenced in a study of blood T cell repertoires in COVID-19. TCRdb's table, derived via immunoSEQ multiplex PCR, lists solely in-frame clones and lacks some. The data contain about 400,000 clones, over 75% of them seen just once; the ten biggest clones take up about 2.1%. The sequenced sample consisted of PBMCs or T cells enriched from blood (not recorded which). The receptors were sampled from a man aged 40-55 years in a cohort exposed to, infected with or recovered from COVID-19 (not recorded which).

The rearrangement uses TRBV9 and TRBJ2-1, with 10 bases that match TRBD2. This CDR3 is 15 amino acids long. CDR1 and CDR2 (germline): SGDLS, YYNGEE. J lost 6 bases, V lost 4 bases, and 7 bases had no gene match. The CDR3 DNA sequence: TGTGCCAGCAGCACGAGCGGGAGGGACGGCAATGAGCAGTTCTTC. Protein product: CASSTSGRDGNEQFF.

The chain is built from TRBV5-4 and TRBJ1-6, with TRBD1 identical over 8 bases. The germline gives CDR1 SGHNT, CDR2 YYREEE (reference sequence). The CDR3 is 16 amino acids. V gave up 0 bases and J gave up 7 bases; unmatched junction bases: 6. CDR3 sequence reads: CASSLAKDRVNSPLHF. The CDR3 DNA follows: TGTGCCAGCAGCTTGGCCAAGGACAGGGTCAATTCACCCCTCCACTTT.

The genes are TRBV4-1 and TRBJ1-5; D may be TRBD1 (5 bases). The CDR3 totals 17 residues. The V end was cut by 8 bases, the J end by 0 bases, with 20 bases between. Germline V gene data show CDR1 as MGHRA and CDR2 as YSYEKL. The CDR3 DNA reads TGCGCCAGCGTTCCCTGGGGGGGGAGGAATAGCAATCAGCCCCAGCATTTT. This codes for CASVPWGGRNSNQPQHF.

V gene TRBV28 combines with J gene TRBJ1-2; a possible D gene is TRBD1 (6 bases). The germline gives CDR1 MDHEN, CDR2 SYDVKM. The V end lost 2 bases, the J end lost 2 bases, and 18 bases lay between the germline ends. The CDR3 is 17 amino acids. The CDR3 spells CASSLTGHRGPNYGYTF. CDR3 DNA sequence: TGTGCCAGCAGTTTAACGGGACACCGAGGCCCAAACTATGGCTACACCTTC.

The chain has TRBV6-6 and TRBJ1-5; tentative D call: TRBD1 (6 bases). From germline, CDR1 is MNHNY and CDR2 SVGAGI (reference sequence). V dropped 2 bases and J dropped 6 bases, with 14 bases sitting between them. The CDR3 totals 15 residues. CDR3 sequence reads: CASSYRTENGQPQHF. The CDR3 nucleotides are TGTGCCAGCAGTTACCGGACAGAGAATGGTCAGCCCCAGCATTTT.

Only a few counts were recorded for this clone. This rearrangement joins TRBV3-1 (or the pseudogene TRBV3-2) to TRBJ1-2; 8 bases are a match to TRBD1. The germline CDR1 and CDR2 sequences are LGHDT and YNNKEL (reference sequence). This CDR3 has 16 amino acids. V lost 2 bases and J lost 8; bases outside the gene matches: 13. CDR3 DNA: TGTGCCAGCAGCCAAAGAACCGGGACAGGTCCGATCGGCTACACCTTC. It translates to CASSQRTGTGPIGYTF.

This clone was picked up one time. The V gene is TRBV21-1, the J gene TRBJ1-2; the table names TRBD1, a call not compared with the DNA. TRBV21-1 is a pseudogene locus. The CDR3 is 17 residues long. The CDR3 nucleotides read TGTGCCAGCAGCAAAGGTCCTAAATACAGGGTTGGCTATGGCTACACCTTC. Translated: CASSKGPKYRVGYGYTF.

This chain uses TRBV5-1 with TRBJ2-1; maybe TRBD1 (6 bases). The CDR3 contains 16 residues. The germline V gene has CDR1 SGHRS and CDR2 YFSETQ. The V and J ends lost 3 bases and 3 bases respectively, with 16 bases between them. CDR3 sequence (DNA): TGCGCCAGCAGCTCCCAGCCCCGGGACAACTACAATGAGCAGTTCTTC. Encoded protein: CASSSQPRDNYNEQFF. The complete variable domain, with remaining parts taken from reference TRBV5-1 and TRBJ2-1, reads KAGVTQTPRYLIKTRGQQVTLSCSPISGHRSVSWYQQTPGQGLQFLFEYFSETQRNKGNFPGRFSGRQFSNSRSEMNVSTLELGDSALYLCASSSQPRDNYNEQFFGPGTRLTVL.

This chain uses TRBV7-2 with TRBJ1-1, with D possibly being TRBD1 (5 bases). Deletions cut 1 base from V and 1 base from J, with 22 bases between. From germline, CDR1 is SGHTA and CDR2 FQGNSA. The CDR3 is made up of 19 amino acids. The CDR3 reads CASSLDLRVGGGENTEAFF. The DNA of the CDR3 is TGTGCCAGCAGCTTAGACCTCAGGGTGGGAGGTGGGGAGAACACTGAAGCTTTCTTT.

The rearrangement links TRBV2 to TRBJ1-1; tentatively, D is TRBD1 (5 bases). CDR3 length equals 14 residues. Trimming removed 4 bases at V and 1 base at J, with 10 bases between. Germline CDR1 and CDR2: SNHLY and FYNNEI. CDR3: CASSGAGGNTEAFF. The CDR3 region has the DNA TGTGCCAGCAGTGGGGCCGGGGGGAACACTGAAGCTTTCTTT.

The CDR3 is CASRSPGVNYGYTF. CDR3 in DNA: TGTGCCAGCAGATCCCCAGGGGTTAACTATGGCTACACCTTC. This chain connects TRBV2 to TRBJ1-2, with D possibly TRBD1 on 6 matching bases. Germline CDR1 SNHLY, CDR2 FYNNEI. Trimming left V 6 bases short and J 1 base short, with 12 bases between. CDR3 length: 14 amino acids.

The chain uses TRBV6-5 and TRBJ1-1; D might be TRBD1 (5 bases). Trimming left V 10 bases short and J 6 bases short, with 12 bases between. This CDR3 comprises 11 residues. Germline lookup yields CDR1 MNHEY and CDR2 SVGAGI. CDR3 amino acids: CATAGFPEAFF. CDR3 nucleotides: TGTGCCACAGCAGGGTTTCCTGAAGCTTTCTTT.

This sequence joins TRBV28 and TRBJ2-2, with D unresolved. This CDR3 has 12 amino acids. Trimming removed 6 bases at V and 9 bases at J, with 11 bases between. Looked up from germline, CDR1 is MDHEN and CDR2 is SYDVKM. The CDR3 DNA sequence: TGTGCCAGCAGCGAACGGGTCCGGGAGCTGTTTTTT. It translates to CASSERVRELFF.

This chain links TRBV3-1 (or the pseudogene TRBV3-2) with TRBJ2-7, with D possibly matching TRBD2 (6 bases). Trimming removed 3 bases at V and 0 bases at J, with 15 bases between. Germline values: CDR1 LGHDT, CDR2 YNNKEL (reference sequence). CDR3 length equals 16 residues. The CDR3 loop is CASSHTGTGSSYEQYF. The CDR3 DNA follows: TGTGCCAGCAGCCACACCGGGACTGGGAGCTCCTACGAGCAGTACTTC.

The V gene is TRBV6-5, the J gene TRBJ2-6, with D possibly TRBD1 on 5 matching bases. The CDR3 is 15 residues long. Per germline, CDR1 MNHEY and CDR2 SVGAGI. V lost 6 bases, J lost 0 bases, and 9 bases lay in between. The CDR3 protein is CASRLQDSGANVLTF. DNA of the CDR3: TGTGCCAGCAGATTACAGGACTCTGGGGCCAACGTCCTGACTTTC.

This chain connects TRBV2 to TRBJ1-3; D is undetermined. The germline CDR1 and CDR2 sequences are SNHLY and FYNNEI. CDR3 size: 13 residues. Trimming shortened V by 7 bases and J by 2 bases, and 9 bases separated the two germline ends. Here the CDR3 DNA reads TGTGCCAGCACGAACTTGCCTGGAAACACCATATATTTT. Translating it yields CASTNLPGNTIYF.

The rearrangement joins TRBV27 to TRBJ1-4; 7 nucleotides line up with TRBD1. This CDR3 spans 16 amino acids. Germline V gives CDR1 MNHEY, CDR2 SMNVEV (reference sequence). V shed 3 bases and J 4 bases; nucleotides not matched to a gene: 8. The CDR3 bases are TGTGCCAGCAGTTTGATAGGGACAGTCCTTAATGAAAAACTGTTTTTT. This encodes CASSLIGTVLNEKLFF.

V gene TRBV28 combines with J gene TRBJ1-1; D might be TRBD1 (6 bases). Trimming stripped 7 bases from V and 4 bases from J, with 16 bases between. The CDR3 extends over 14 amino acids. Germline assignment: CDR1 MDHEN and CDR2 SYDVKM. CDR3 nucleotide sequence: TGTGCCAGCATCCTGGACAGTAGATTCACTGAAGCTTTCTTT. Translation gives CASILDSRFTEAFF.

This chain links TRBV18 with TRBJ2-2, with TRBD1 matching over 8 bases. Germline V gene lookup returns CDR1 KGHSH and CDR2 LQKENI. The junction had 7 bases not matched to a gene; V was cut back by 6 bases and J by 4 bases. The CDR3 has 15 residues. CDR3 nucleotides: TGTGCCAGCTCGCGCGGACAGGGAAGCACCGGGGAGCTGTTTTTT. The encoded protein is CASSRGQGSTGELFF.

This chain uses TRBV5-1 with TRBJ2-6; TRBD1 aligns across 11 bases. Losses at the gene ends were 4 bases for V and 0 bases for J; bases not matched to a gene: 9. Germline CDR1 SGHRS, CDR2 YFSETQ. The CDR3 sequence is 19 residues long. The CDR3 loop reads CASSIGTGGSLSGANVLTF. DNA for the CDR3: TGCGCCAGCAGCATCGGGACAGGGGGGTCCCTCTCTGGGGCCAACGTCCTGACTTTC.

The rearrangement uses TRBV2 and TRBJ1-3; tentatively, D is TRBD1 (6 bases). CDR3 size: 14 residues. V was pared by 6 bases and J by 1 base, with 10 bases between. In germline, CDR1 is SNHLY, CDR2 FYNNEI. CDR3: CASRTGLSGNTIYF. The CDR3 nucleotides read TGTGCCAGCAGGACAGGTCTTTCTGGAAACACCATATATTTT.

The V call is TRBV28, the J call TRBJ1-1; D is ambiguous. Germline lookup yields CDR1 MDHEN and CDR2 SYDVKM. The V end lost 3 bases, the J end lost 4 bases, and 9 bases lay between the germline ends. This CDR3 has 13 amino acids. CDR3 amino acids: CASSLRVSTEAFF. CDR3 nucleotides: TGTGCCAGCAGTTTGAGGGTGAGCACTGAAGCTTTCTTT.

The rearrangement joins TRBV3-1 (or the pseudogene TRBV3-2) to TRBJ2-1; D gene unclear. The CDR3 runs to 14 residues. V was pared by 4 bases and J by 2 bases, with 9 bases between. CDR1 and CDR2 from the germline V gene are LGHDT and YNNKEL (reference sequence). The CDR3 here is CASSPLGAYNEQFF. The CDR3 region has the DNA TGTGCCAGCAGCCCGCTAGGCGCCTACAATGAGCAGTTCTTC.

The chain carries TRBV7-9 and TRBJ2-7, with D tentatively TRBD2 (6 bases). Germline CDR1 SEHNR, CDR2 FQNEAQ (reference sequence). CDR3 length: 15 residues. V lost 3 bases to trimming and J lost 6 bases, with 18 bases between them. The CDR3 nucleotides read TGTGCCAGCAGCTTGGGTTCCGGGACTCCTCGCGAGCAGTACTTC. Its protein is CASSLGSGTPREQYF.

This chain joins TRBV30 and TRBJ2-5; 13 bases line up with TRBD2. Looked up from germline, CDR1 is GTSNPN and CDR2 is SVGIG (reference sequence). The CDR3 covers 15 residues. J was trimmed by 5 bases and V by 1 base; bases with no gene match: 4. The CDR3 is CAWSATSGRTETQYF. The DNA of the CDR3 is TGTGCCTGGAGTGCGACTAGCGGGAGGACGGAGACCCAGTACTTC.

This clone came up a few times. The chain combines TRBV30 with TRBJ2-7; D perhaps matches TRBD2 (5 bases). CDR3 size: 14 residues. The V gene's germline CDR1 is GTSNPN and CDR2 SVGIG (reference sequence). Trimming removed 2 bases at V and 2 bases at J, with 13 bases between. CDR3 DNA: TGTGCCTGGAGTTCCCAAAGCGGACCCTACGAGCAGTACTTC. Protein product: CAWSSQSGPYEQYF. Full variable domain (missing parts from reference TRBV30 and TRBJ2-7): SQTIHQWPATLVQPVGSPLSLECTVEGTSNPNLYWYRQAAGRGLQLLFYSVGIGQISSEVPQNLSASRPQDRQFILSSKKLLLSDSGFYLCAWSSQSGPYEQYFGPGTRLTVT.

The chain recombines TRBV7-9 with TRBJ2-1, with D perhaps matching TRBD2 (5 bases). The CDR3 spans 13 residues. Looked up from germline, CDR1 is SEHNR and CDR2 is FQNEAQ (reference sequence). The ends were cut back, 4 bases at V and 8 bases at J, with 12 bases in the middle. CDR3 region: CASSWGASDEQFF. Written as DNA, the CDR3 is TGTGCCAGCAGCTGGGGAGCGAGCGATGAGCAGTTCTTC.